The 10 T cell receptor beta chains presented below share a single source sample, sequenced in a study of cytomegalovirus exposure and HLA in healthy donors. The PCR used 60 Vbeta and 13 Jbeta primers. Only in-frame clones appear in the TCRdb table, and some are missing; sequencing was by immunoSEQ multiplex PCR. The sample has about 100,000 clones; 80% are singletons. The source material was PBMCs. The receptor source for this set is a man aged 30 to 39 in good health and CMV-seronegative.

The rearrangement uses TRBV5-1 and TRBJ2-3; weak D call: TRBD2 (5 bases). Germline CDR1 is SGHRS and CDR2 is YFSETQ. The germline V and J ends were trimmed by 4 bases and 1 base, with 13 bases remaining between them. CDR3 length: 15 amino acids. The CDR3 loop is CASSPGGGGTDTQYF. DNA for the CDR3: TGCGCCAGCAGCCCCGGAGGTGGGGGCACAGATACGCAGTATTTT.

The CDR3 DNA follows: TGTGCCAGCAGCGTAGCTACAGGGACAGTCCCCGGGGAGCTGTTTTTT. It encodes CASSVATGTVPGELFF. V is TRBV9 and J is TRBJ2-2, with 7 positions matching TRBD1. The CDR3 runs 16 residues. Germline CDR1 reads SGDLS; CDR2 reads YYNGEE. Trimming removed 0 bases from V and 6 bases from J; junction bases left unmatched: 8.

As concerns this clone: The sample has other DNA sequences that encode this CDR3 too. The J gene is TRBJ1-1, the V gene TRBV30; D is ambiguous. The germline V gene encodes CDR1 GTSNPN and CDR2 SVGIG (reference sequence). The CDR3 covers 12 residues. Trimming left V 4 bases short and J 1 base short, with 7 bases between. The DNA for the CDR3 is TGTGCCTGGATTAGAAGGAACACTGAAGCTTTCTTT. Translation gives CAWIRRNTEAFF.

This clone was seen a handful of times. The V gene is TRBV9, the J gene TRBJ2-6; 8 bases are a match to TRBD1. CDR1 is SGDLS and CDR2 is YYNGEE in the germline V gene. The trim removed 6 bases at V and 0 bases at J, leaving 11 bases unmatched. This CDR3 has 18 amino acids. The DNA for the CDR3 is TGTGCCAGCAACTATGCGGGACAGGCCAGCTCTGGGGCCAACGTCCTGACTTTC. This gives the protein CASNYAGQASSGANVLTF.

V gene TRBV27 combines with J gene TRBJ2-1; the match to TRBD2 covers 14 bases. CDR3 length: 15 amino acids. The trim removed 6 bases at V and 9 bases at J, leaving 7 bases unmatched. Germline V gene data show CDR1 as MNHEY and CDR2 as SMNVEV (reference sequence). The CDR3 DNA reads as TGTGCCAGCAGGCCCGCAGGACTAGCGGGGGGTGAGCAGTTCTTC. This gives the protein CASRPAGLAGGEQFF.

The chain employs TRBV5-8 and TRBJ1-4; possible D gene TRBD1, 6 bases. CDR1 SGHTS and CDR2 YDEGEE come from the germline V gene. CDR3 length equals 17 residues. V was pared by 0 bases and J by 0 bases, with 12 bases between. The CDR3 protein is CASSLGQATATNEKLFF. The CDR3 DNA is TGTGCCAGCAGCTTGGGACAGGCGACTGCAACTAATGAAAAACTGTTTTTT.

The J gene is TRBJ1-3, the V gene TRBV30; D gene ambiguous. The CDR3 is 14 amino acids. The V end lost 4 bases, the J end lost 0 bases, and 10 bases lay between the germline ends. Germline loops: CDR1 GTSNPN, CDR2 SVGIG (reference sequence). The CDR3: CAWNDGSSGNTIYF. The CDR3 DNA is TGTGCCTGGAATGACGGGAGCTCTGGAAACACCATATATTTT.

This chain uses TRBV27 with TRBJ2-7, with D possibly TRBD1 on 6 matching bases. CDR3 length equals 15 residues. V was cut by 2 bases and J by 0 bases, with 11 bases left in between. Germline V gene lookup returns CDR1 MNHEY and CDR2 SMNVEV (reference sequence). The chain's CDR3 is CASSLITDSSYEQYF. The CDR3 DNA follows: TGTGCCAGCAGTTTAATCACGGACAGCTCCTACGAGCAGTACTTC.

V usage is TRBV9 and J usage is TRBJ2-7; D possibly corresponds to TRBD2 (6 bases). The CDR3 loop spans 14 amino acids. Germline V gene data show CDR1 as SGDLS and CDR2 as YYNGEE. V lost 3 bases, J lost 9 bases, and 19 bases lay in between. CDR3 bases: TGTGCCAGCAGCGCCTTTTTGGAGGGCCCGGGGCAGTACTTC. Translating gives CASSAFLEGPGQYF.

The chain couples TRBV18 to TRBJ2-5, with TRBD1 matching over 8 bases. Trimming cost V 4 bases and J 5 bases; bases outside gene matches: 9. The V gene's germline CDR1 is KGHSH and CDR2 LQKENI. CDR3 length equals 15 residues. DNA for the CDR3: TGTGCCAGCTCACGCTCGACAGGGGCCTACGAGACCCAGTACTTC. This encodes CASSRSTGAYETQYF.